This T cell receptor (beta chain) was sequenced for a study of CD8+CD57+ T cells in acquired aplastic anemia. CDR3 and TCR beta VDJ profiling relied on genomic DNA as the template. TCRdb independently ran MiXCR on the reads; one entry per CDR3 protein. The table includes under 200,000 distinct CDR3 sequences, over 40% detected once. Patients chosen for sequencing had CD8+CD57+ cells that had expanded, as shown by flow cytometry. The V gene's germline CDR1 is SEHNR and CDR2 FQNEAQ (reference sequence). V was shortened by 4 bases and J by 7 bases, with 8 bases between the two germline ends. The CDR3 runs to 12 residues.

V is TRBV7-9 and J is TRBJ2-1, with D possibly TRBD1 on 6 matching bases. The specimen was sorted CD4+, CD8+, or CD8+CD57+ T cells (not recorded which) from PBMCs. This sequence originates from a human donor with aplastic anemia. The CDR3 DNA follows: TGTGCCAGCAGCTCAGGGGTGAATGAGCAGTTCTTC. Its protein is CASSSGVNEQFF.